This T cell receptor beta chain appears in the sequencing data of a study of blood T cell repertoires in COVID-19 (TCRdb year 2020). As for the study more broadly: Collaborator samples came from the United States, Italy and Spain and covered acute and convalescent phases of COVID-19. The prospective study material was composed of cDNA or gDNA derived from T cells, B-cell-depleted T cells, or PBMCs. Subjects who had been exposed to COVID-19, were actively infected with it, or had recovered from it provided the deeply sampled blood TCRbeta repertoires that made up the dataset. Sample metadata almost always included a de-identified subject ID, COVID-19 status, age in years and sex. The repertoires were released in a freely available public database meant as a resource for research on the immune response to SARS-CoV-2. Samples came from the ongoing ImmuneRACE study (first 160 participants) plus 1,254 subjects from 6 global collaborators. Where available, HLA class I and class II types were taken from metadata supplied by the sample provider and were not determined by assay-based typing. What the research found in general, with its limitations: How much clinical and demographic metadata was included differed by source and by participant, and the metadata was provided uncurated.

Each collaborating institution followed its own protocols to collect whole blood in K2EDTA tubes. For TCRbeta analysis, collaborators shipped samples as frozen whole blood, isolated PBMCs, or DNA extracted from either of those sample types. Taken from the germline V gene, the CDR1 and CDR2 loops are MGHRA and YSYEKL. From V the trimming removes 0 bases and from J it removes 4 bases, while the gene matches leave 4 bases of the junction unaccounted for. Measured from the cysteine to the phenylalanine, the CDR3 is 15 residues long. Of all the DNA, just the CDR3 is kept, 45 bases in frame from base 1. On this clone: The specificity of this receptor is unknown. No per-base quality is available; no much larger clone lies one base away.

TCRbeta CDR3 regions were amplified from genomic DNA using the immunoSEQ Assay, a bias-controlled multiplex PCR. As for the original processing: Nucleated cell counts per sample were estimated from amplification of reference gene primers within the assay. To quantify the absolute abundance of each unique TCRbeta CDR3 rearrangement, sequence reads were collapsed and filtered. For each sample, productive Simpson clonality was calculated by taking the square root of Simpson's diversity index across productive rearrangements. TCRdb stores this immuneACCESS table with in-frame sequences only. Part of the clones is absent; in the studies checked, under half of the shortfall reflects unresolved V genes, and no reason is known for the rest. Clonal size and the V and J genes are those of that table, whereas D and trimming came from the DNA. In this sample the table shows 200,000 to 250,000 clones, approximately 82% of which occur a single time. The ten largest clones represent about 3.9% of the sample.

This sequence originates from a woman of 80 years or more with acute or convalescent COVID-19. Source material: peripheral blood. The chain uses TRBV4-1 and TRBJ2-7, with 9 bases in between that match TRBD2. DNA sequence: TGCGCCAGCAGCCAAGATCTAGCGGGGTATTACGAGCAGTACTTC. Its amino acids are CASSQDLAGYYEQYF.